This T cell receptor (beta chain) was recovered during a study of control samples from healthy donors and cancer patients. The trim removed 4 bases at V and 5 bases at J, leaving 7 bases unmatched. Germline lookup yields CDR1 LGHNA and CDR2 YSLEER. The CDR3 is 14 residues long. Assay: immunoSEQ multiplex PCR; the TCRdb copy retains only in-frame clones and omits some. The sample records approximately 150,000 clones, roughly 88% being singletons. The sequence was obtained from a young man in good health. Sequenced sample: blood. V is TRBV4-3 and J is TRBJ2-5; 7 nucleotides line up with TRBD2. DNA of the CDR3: TGCGCCAGCAGCCCCCGACTAGCCGGCGAGACCCAGTACTTC. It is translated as CASSPRLAGETQYF.